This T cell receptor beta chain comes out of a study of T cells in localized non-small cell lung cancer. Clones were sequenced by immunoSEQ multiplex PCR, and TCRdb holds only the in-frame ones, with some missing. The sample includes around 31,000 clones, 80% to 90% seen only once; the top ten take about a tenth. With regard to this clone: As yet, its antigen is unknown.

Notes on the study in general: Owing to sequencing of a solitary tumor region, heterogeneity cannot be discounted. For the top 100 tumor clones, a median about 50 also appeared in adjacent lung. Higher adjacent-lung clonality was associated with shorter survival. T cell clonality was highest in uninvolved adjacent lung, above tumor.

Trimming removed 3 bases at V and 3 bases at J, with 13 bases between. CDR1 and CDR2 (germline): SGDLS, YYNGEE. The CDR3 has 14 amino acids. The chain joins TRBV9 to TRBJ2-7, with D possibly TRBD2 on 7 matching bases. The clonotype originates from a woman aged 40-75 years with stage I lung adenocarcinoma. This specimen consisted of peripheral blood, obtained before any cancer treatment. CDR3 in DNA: TGTGCCAGCAGCGCAAGGGGGGGAGTCTACGAGCAGTACTTC. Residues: CASSARGGVYEQYF.